This TCR beta chain was captured in a study of prognosis after radiotherapy for stage I lung cancer. Overall study: Patients received stereotactic body radiotherapy alone, with no concurrent therapy.

The CDR3 is made up of 15 amino acids. Germline CDR1 is DFQATT and CDR2 is SNEGSKA (reference sequence). Trimming left V 1 base short and J 2 bases short, with 14 bases between. Template was genomic DNA; TCR beta CDR3 amplified in two multiplex PCR rounds. Amplification in first-round PCR relied on primers specific to each TRBV and TRBJ gene. In TCRdb, the multiplex PCR reads were re-called with MiXCR into one record per CDR3 protein. This table holds about 59,000 distinct CDR3 sequences, around a quarter found once. This clonotype has ten or more counts. The sequencing used PBMCs, collected before or after stereotactic body radiation therapy (not recorded which). The chain carries TRBV20-1 and TRBJ2-5, with D perhaps matching TRBD1 (6 bases). The sequence was collected from a donor at least 50 years old with non-small cell lung cancer. CDR3 sequence reads: CSARAGVWAQETQYF. The DNA of the CDR3 is TGCAGTGCTAGAGCAGGGGTTTGGGCTCAAGAGACCCAGTACTTC.